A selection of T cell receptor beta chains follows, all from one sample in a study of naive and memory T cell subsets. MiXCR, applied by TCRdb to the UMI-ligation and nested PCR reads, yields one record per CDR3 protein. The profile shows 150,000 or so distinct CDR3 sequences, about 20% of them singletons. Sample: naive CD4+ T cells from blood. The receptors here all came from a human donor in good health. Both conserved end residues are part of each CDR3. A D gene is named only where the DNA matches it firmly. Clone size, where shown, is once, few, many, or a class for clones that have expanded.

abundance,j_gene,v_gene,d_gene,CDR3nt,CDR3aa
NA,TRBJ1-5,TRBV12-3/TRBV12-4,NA,TGTGCCAGCAGTTTAAGGGATTTGAGCAATCAGCCCCAGCATTTT,CASSLRDLSNQPQHF
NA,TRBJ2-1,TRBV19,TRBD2,TGTGCCAGTAGTATAGAACTAGCGGGAGTTCGCAATGAGCAGTTCTTC,CASSIELAGVRNEQFF
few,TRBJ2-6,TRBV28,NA,TGTGCCAGCAACTCAGGCTCCTCTGGGGCCAACGTCCTGACTTTC,CASNSGSSGANVLTF
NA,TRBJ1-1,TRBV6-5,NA,TGTGCCAGCAGTTACTCGATCGTTGAAACTGAAGCTTTCTTT,CASSYSIVETEAFF
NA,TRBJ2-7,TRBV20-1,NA,TGCAGTGCACGTACCGGGAAAGGGCCCTACGAGCAGTACTTC,CSARTGKGPYEQYF
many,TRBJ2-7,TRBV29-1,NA,TGCAGCGTTGTGGGGTCCTACGAGCAGTACTTC,CSVVGSYEQYF
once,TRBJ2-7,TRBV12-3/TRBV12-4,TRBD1,TGTGCCAGCAGAAAGACAGGGCAATTCTACGAGCAGTACTTC,CASRKTGQFYEQYF
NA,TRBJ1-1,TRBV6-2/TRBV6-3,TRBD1,TGTGCCAGCAAGTTCGGACAGGTGTCGATCACTGAAGCTTTCTTT,CASKFGQVSITEAFF
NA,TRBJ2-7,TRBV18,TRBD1,TGTGCCAGCTCACGGGAACAGGGGGCCTACGAGCAGTACTTC,CASSREQGAYEQYF
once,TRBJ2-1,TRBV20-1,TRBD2,TGCAGTGCTACGGGACTAGCGGCGTACAATGAGCAGTTCTTC,CSATGLAAYNEQFF
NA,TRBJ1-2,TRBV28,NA,TGTGCCAGCAGTTTACTAGAGACGCCTACCTATGGCTACACCTTC,CASSLLETPTYGYTF
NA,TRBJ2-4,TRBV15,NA,TGTGCCACCAGCAGAGATCTGGGCCGAGGGGCCAAAAACATTCAGTACTTC,CATSRDLGRGAKNIQYF
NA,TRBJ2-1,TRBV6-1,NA,TGTGCCAGCAGTGATAGGCAGATTCGGATTAACAATGAGCAGTTCTTC,CASSDRQIRINNEQFF
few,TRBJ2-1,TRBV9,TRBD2,TGTGCCAGCAGCGTCGCATTGGGGAGACTAGCGGGGGAGAATGAGCAGTTCTTC,CASSVALGRLAGENEQFF
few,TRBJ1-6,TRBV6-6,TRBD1,TGTGCCAGCAGTTCTCAGGACAGGGGAGGCAATTCACCCCTCCACTTT,CASSSQDRGGNSPLHF
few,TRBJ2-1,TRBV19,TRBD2,TGTGCCAGTAGTAGGACTAGCGGGAGGGCCTTGTACAATGAGCAGTTCTTC,CASSRTSGRALYNEQFF
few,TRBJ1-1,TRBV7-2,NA,TGTGCCAGCAGCTTAGGGCCCTCAGGGGCCGAAGCTTTCTTT,CASSLGPSGAEAFF
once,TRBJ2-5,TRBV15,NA,TGTGCCACCAGCAGAGATTTTGGGACCCCCCGGCAAGAGACCCAGTACTTC,CATSRDFGTPRQETQYF
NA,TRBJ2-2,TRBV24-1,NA,TGTGCCACCAGGCGGATGGACACCGGGGAGCTGTTTTTT,CATRRMDTGELFF